This TCR beta chain was documented in a study of T-cell memory formation after mild COVID-19. Trimming took 0 bases from V and 0 from J; bases not matched to a gene: 4. Germline assignment: CDR1 SGHRS and CDR2 YFSETQ. CDR3 length equals 16 residues. General study results and limits: Some SARS-CoV-2-responding clones were already detected in memory before infection.

TCRdb analysed the 5' RACE reads with MiXCR anew, one entry per CDR3 protein. The sample shows 400,000 to 450,000 distinct CDR3 sequences, 15% to 20% of them seen only once. This clonotype appeared once. The antigen is not known. The sequenced sample consisted of PBMCs or a T cell subset sorted from them (not recorded which). This clonotype was obtained from a man aged 18 to 30 who had mild COVID-19 (a few samples of this study predate the infection). Cell type and time point are not known. The chain uses TRBV5-1 and TRBJ2-5; 8 nucleotides match TRBD2. CDR3 sequence: CASSLGPAGDQETQYF. CDR3 DNA sequence: TGCGCCAGCAGCTTGGGTCCAGCGGGGGACCAAGAGACCCAGTACTTC.